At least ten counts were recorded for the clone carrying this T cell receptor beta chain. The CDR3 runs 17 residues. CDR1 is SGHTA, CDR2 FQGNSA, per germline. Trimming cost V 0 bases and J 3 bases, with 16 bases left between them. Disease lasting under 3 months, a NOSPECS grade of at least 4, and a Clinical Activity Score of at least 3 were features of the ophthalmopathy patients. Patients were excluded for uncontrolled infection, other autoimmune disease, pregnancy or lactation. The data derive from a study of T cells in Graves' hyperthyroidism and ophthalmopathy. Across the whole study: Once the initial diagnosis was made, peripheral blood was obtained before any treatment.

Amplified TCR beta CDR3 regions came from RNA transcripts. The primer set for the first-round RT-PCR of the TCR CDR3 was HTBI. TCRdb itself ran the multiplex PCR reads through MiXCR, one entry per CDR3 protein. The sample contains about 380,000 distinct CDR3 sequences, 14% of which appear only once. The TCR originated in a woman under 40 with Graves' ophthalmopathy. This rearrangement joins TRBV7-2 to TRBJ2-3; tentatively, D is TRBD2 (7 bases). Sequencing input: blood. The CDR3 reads CASSLAGGGLATDTQYF. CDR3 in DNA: TGTGCCAGCAGCTTAGCGGGGGGGGGGCTAGCGACAGATACGCAGTATTTT.